The TCR beta chain described here comes from a study of vaccination and CD4 T cells after COVID-19. Study in general: Every culture used as a control got a CEFX pool, an HIV-1 Nef pool, or no peptide. Study-wide findings and caveats: Convalescent patients studied were relatively few, and early post-infection timepoints were absent.

Cultured CD4+ T cell DNA was sequenced using the Oncomine TCR Beta short-read assay. TCRdb redid the calling of the PCR reads with MiXCR, one entry per CDR3 protein. This sample has about 12,000 distinct CDR3 sequences, with 45% to 50% found just once. Concerning this clonotype itself: Its target is not known.

This CDR3 is 15 amino acids long. Germline-derived CDR1 and CDR2 are SNHLY and FYNNEI. V was pared by 6 bases and J by 0 bases, with 5 bases of the junction left unmatched. The treatment: roughly 10-day PBMC culture with coronavirus spike peptide pools or control peptides (ViraFEST assay). The authors cultured a few million PBMCs per well with roughly 10 IU/ml IL-2 and about 9.4 ug/ml peptide pools. The chain has TRBV2 and TRBJ1-5, with TRBD1 identical over 7 bases. The specimen sequenced was CD4+ T cells from blood, cultured in vitro. This clonotype was obtained from a human donor who had recovered from COVID-19. CDR3: CASSTDRASNQPQHF. The CDR3 DNA follows: TGTGCCAGCAGCACCGACAGGGCTAGCAATCAGCCCCAGCATTTT. Looking up the rest from reference TRBV2 and TRBJ1-5 gives the full variable domain: EPEVTQTPSHQVTQMGQEVILRCVPISNHLYFYWYRQILGQKVEFLVSFYNNEISEKSEIFDDQFSVERPDGSNFTLKIRSTKLEDSAMYFCASSTDRASNQPQHFGDGTRLSIL.